This record looks at one T cell receptor beta chain sequence and its context. This record belongs to a study of T cell changes during pregnancy in multiple sclerosis. CDR3 length: 16 amino acids. Germline V gene sequence: CDR1 SGDLS, CDR2 YYNGEE. The V gene lost 0 bases and the J gene lost 0 bases, with 10 bases spanning the gap. The assay was immunoSEQ multiplex PCR, and TCRdb's table has in-frame clones only and misses some. The sample consists of around 37,000 clones, roughly 90% of them appearing once. The specimen comprised CD8+ T cells from peripheral blood mononuclear cells, sampled before pregnancy. The V and J genes are TRBV9 and TRBJ2-1; tentative D call: TRBD2 (5 bases). This TCR derives from a female donor with multiple sclerosis, enrolled in a pregnancy study. The DNA for the CDR3 is TGTGCCAGCAGCGTAGGGCCGGGAAGCTCCTACAATGAGCAGTTCTTC. Translation gives CASSVGPGSSYNEQFF.